This T cell receptor beta chain was obtained from a study of blood T cells in healthy people across ages (dated by TCRdb to 2013 to 2016). A note on the overall study: In model experiments, template switching captured roughly one uniquely barcoded TCR beta cDNA molecule for every two T cells. For two donors (one aged 18 to 30 and one aged 80 or older), the study analyzed two additional independent replicas of 1 million unique cDNA reads from the same blood draw. To avoid experimental bias, donors of different ages were randomly spread across the sequencing lanes. The donors were split into four age groups: young (average about 16 years), middle-aged (about 40), aged (more than 55) and long-lived (82). Using deep sequencing normalized with unique cDNA molecular identifiers, the study measured how TCR beta repertoire diversity changes with age. What the research found in general, with its limitations: Because profiling used bulk unsorted PBMCs, naive and antigen-experienced compartments could not be compared conclusively. Compared with the aged group, more naive CD4+ T cells, fewer expanded clones and increased TCR diversity were shown by the long-lived group, suggesting age selection. A strong correlation was found between observed TCR beta diversity and the percentage of naive T cells measured by flow cytometry. As age increased, observed TCR beta diversity per million T cells dropped in a roughly linear way, and a significant reduction was already evident by age 40. Because donor CMV infection status was unknown, age-related changes in expanded clonotypes were potentially confounded. Estimates of total diversity based on one million sequenced T cells were regarded as lower bounds and as underestimates.

Sequences SEHNR (CDR1) and FQNEAQ (CDR2) are obtained from the germline V gene (reference sequence). Trimming costs V 0 bases and J 6 bases, and their ends lie 8 bases apart. Inclusive of the bounding cysteine and phenylalanine, the CDR3 is 13 residues long. The entry retains the CDR3 DNA only, 39 bases that are in frame from base 1. As to this clonotype: Its antigen is still unknown. Base qualities are not recorded, but no much larger clone differs from it by a single base.

The library was generated by 5' RACE. TCRdb shows the sequencer as Illumina HiSeq 2500. The second PCR ran for about 6 to 12 cycles and used a J-beta primer mix along with a sample-barcoded 5' primer. Each TCR beta cDNA molecule received a unique molecular identifier from a template-switch 5' adaptor carrying 12 random nucleotides. Each sample yielded at least 3 million CDR3-containing paired-end reads. All of the RNA was converted into first-strand cDNA using the Mint cDNA synthesis kit, with a TRBC-specific oligonucleotide serving as the primer. All cDNA was treated with uracil-DNA glycosylase and then went through a first 18-cycle PCR with the universal primers M1SS and BC2_uni_R. Processing in the source paper ran as follows. Normalization of each sample was performed by random selection of 1 million high-quality reads, each carrying a distinct molecular identifier. Instead of being binned into consensus sequences, reads that shared molecular identifiers were thrown out. MiTCR, with a Q25 quality threshold and the strictest error-elimination algorithm, was used for CDR3 identification, clonotype clustering and error correction. A nonparametric unseen species model with Euler transformation was used to estimate lower-bound total TCR beta diversity. TCRdb trimmed public reads at Q25 via fastp, called clones via MiXCR and kept in-frame beta chains. Records with the same CDR3 protein are collapsed into one entry carrying the most frequent genes and DNA. The V and J calls come from TCRdb's annotation, not from the publication. The sample table shows some 1.5 million distinct CDR3 sequences, and roughly 27% are seen once. Of the sample, 7.7% is held by the ten largest clones.

Donors were a few dozen systemically healthy Caucasian individuals from Russia aged roughly 6 to 95 years. Each donor gave roughly 9.5 milliliters of peripheral blood, collected into EDTA-treated Vacutainer tubes. PBMCs were isolated by Ficoll-Paque density-gradient centrifugation, with at least 7 million obtained per sample. Total RNA was extracted from PBMCs with Trizol reagent, with at least 5 micrograms obtained per sample. For every donor, flow cytometry on a PBMC aliquot measured the percentage of naive CD45RAhigh/CD27high T cells. This chain is built from TRBV7-9 and TRBJ1-2, with no confidently assigned D gene. This TCR was recovered from a woman younger than 45 in good health. The sequenced sample consisted of blood. The bases read TGTGCCAGCAGCTTAGCGCAGGAGGATGGCTACACCTTC. Its translation is CASSLAQEDGYTF.